The clone carrying this T cell receptor beta chain showed up just a few times. The antigen remains undetermined. CDR1 is ENHRY, CDR2 SYGVKD, per germline. V dropped 9 bases and J dropped 2 bases, with 8 bases sitting between them. This CDR3 has 11 amino acids. TCRdb ran MiXCR on the 5' RACE reads and lists one entry per CDR3 protein. The repertoire holds 430,000 or so distinct CDR3 sequences, with 25% as singletons. This sample was taken from a study of T-cell memory formation after mild COVID-19. Study-level background: Clusters were largely donor specific. Study findings and constraints: The study found contracting CD4+ clones mainly in CM and EM and contracting CD8+ clones in EMRA. Confirmation was lacking for SARS-CoV-2 specificity of second-wave clones that peaked on day 37.

This sequence was found in an adult woman who had mild COVID-19 (a few samples of this study predate the infection). Cell type and time point are not known. This chain uses TRBV10-3 with TRBJ2-7, with D possibly being TRBD1 (5 bases). The specimen was PBMCs or a T cell subset sorted from them (not recorded which). In DNA, the CDR3 is TGTGCCATATCAGGGACCTACGAGCAGTACTTC. Translation gives CAISGTYEQYF.